This T cell receptor (beta chain) is from a study of regulatory T cells in long-lasting Graves disease. This clonotype was counted at least ten times. Combining iRepertoire HTBI primers with Arm-PCR of CDR3 regions, the authors built TCR beta libraries. MiXCR, run by TCRdb on the multiplex PCR reads, gives a single entry per CDR3 protein. In the table there are hundreds of thousands of distinct CDR3 sequences, around 17% of which are singletons. Time point specified: newly diagnosed GD, antithyroid drugs for less than 3 months. PBMC RNA served as the TCR library source. Separately, the same data were catalogued under a study of T cells in Graves' hyperthyroidism and ophthalmopathy.

This specimen was peripheral blood mononuclear cells (PBMCs), taken at new diagnosis, from a patient treated with antithyroid drugs. This sequence was found in a woman aged 30 to 39 with Graves disease.

The CDR3 DNA sequence: TGTGCCAGCAGTATCCTGGGACCTCAGGGGTACAATGAGCAGTTCTTC. Encoded protein: CASSILGPQGYNEQFF. The chain couples TRBV12-3 or TRBV12-4 to TRBJ2-1; perhaps TRBD1 as D (6 bases). The V and J ends lost 5 bases and 4 bases respectively, with 18 bases between them. The CDR3 consists of 16 residues.